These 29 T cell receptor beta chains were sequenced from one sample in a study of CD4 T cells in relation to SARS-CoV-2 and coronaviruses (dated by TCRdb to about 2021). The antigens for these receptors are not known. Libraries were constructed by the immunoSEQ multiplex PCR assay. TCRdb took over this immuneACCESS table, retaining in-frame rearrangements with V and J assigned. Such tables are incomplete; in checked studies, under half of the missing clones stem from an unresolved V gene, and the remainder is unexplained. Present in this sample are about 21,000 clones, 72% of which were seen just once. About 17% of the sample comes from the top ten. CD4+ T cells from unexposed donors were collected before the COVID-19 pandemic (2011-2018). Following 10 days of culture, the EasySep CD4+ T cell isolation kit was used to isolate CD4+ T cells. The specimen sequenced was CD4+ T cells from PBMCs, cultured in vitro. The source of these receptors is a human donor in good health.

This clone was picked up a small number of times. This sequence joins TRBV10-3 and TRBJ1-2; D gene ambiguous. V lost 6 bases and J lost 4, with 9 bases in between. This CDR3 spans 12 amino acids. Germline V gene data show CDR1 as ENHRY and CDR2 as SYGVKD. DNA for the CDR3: TGTGCCATCAGGAGGGAGGCCTATGGCTACACCTTC. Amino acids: CAIRREAYGYTF.

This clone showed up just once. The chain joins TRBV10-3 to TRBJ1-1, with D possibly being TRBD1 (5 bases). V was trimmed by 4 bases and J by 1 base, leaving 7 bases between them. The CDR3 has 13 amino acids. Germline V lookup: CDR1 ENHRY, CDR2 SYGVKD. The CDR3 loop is CAISGTSNTEAFF. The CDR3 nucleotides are TGTGCCATCAGTGGGACATCGAACACTGAAGCTTTCTTT.

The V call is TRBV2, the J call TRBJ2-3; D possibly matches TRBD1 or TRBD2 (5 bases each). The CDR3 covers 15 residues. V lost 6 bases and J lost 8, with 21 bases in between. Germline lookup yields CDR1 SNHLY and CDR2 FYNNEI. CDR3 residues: CASRGWDQPTSTQYF. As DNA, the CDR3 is TGTGCCAGCAGGGGGTGGGACCAACCCACCAGTACGCAGTATTTT.

Written as DNA, the CDR3 is TGTGCCAGCAGTGGCCAGAGTCTCGCAGATACGCAGTATTTT. It yields the protein CASSGQSLADTQYF. The chain uses TRBV2 and TRBJ2-3, with D uncertain. The germline V gene has CDR1 SNHLY and CDR2 FYNNEI. The CDR3 runs 14 residues. Trimming took off 4 bases at V and 4 bases at J, with 12 bases between the two ends.

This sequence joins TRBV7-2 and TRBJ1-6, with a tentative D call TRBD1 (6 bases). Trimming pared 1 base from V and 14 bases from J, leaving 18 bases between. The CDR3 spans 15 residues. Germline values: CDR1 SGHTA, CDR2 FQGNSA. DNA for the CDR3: TGTGCCAGCAGCTTAGTGTCAGGGGCTGAGGGGACCCTCCACTTT. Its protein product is CASSLVSGAEGTLHF.

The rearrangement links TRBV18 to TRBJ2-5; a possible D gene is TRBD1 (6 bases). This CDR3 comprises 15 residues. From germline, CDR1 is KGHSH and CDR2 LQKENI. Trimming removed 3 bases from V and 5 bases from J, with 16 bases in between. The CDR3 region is CASSPREQGGETQYF. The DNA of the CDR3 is TGTGCCAGCTCACCTCGAGAACAGGGTGGGGAGACCCAGTACTTC.

CDR3: CASSESQLRKEFF. DNA of the CDR3: TGTGCCAGCAGTGAAAGCCAGCTCCGAAAGGAGTTCTTC. The chain employs TRBV6-1 and TRBJ2-1; D gene ambiguous. Between the trimmed V and J ends, which lost 2 bases and 14 bases, there was a span of 16 bases. CDR1 MNHNS and CDR2 SASEGT come from the germline V gene. CDR3 length equals 13 residues.

The CDR3 bases are TGTGCCAGCAGTTACGGTACTAGCGGACAAGGCGAGCAGTACTTC. It encodes CASSYGTSGQGEQYF. The chain joins TRBV6-2 or TRBV6-3 to TRBJ2-7; 8 nucleotides align to TRBD2. From germline, CDR1 is MNHEY and CDR2 SVGEGT. The CDR3 sequence is 15 residues long. V shed 2 bases and J 6 bases; nucleotides not matched to a gene: 9.

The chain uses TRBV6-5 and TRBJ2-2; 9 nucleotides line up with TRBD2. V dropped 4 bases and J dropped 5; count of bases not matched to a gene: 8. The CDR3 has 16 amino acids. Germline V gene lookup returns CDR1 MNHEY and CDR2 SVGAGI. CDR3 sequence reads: CASSSPGLAGTGELFF. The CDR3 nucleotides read TGTGCCAGCAGTTCACCGGGACTAGCAGGGACCGGGGAGCTGTTTTTT.

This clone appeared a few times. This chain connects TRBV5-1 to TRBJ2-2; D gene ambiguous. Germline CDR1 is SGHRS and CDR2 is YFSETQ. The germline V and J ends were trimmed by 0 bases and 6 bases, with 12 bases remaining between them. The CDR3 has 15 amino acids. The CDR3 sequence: CASSLALVPAGELFF. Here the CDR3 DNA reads TGCGCCAGCAGCTTGGCCCTAGTTCCCGCCGGGGAGCTGTTTTTT.

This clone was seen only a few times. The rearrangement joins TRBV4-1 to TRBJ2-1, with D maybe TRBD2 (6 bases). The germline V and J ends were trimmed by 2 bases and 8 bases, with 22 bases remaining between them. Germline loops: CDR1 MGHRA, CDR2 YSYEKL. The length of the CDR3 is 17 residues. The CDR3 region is CASSQKEVQGLGDEQFF. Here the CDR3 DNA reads TGCGCCAGCAGCCAAAAGGAGGTTCAGGGACTCGGCGATGAGCAGTTCTTC.

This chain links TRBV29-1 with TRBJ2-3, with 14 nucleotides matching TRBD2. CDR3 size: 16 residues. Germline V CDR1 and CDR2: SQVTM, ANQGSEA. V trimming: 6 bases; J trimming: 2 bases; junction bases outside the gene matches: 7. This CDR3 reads CSVLGLAGGSTDTQYF. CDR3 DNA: TGCAGCGTCCTCGGACTAGCGGGAGGATCCACAGATACGCAGTATTTT.

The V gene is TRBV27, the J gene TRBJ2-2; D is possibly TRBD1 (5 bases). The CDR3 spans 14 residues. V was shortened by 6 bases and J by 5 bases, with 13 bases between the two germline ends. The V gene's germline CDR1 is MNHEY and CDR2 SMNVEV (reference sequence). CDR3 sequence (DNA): TGTGCCAGCAGGGTTTGGGGCCGTACCGGGGAGCTGTTTTTT. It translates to CASRVWGRTGELFF.

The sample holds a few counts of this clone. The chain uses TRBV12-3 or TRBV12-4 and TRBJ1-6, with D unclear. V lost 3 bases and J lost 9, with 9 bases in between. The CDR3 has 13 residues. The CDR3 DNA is TGTGCCAGCAGTTTCAACATCGGTTCACCCCTCCACTTT. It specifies CASSFNIGSPLHF.

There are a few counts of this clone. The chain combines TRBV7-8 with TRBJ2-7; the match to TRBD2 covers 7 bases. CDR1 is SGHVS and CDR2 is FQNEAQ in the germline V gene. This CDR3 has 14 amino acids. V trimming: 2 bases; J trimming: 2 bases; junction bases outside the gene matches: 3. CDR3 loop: CASSLPGRAYEQYF. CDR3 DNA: TGTGCCAGCAGCTTACCAGGGAGGGCCTACGAGCAGTACTTC.

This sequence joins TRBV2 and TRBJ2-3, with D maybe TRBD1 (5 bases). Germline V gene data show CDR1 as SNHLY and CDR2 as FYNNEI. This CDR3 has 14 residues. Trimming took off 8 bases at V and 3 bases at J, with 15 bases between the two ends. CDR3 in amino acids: CASQQRQKTDTQYF. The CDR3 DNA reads TGTGCCAGCCAGCAAAGACAGAAAACAGATACGCAGTATTTT. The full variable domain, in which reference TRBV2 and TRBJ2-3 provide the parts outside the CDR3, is EPEVTQTPSHQVTQMGQEVILRCVPISNHLYFYWYRQILGQKVEFLVSFYNNEISEKSEIFDDQFSVERPDGSNFTLKIRSTKLEDSAMYFCASQQRQKTDTQYFGPGTRLTVL.

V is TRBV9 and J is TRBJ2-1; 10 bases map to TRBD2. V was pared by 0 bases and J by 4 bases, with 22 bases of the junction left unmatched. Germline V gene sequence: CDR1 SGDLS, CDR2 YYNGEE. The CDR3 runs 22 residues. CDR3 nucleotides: TGTGCCAGCAGCGTAGCCGGAGGGCTAGCGGGGGTCCGGTACGGCCCGTACAATGAGCAGTTCTTC. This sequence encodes CASSVAGGLAGVRYGPYNEQFF.

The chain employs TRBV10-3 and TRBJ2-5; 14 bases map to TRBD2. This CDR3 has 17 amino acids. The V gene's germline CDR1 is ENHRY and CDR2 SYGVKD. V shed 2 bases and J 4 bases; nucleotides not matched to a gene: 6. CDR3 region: CAISEATSGGAGETQYF. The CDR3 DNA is TGTGCCATCAGTGAGGCGACTAGCGGGGGGGCTGGAGAGACCCAGTACTTC.

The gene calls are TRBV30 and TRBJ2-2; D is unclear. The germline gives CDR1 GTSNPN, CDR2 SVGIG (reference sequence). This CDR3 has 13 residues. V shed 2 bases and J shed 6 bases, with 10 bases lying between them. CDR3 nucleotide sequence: TGTGCCTGGAGTCAGACTCCCTCCGGGGAGCTGTTTTTT. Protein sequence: CAWSQTPSGELFF.

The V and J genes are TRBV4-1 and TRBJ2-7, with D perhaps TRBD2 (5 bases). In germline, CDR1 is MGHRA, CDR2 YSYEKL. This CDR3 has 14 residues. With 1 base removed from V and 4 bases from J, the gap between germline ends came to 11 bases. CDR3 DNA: TGCGCCAGCAGCCAAGCGGTTAGGGAGTACGAGCAGTACTTC. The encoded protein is CASSQAVREYEQYF.

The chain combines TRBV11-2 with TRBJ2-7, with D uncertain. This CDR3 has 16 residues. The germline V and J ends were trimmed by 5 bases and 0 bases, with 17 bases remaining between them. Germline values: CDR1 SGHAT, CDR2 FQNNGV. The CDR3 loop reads CASSRSRALGSYEQYF. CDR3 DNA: TGTGCCAGCAGCCGATCGAGAGCACTGGGCTCCTACGAGCAGTACTTC.

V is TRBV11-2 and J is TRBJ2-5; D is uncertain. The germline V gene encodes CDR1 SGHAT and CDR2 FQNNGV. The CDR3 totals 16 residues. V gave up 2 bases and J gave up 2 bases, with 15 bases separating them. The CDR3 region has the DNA TGTGCCAGCAGCTTAAGGTCCCTCGCAGGACAAGAGACCCAGTACTTC. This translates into CASSLRSLAGQETQYF. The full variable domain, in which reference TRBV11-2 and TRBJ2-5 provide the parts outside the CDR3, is EAGVAQSPRYKIIEKRQSVAFWCNPISGHATLYWYQQILGQGPKLLIQFQNNGVVDDSQLPKDRFSAERLKGVDSTLKIQPAKLEDSAVYLCASSLRSLAGQETQYFGPGTRLLVL.

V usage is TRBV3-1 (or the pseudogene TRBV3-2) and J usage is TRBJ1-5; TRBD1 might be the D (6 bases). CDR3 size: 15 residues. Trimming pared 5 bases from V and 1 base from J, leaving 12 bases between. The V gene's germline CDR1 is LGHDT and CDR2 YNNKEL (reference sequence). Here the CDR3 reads CASSGRGISNQPQHF. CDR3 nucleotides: TGTGCCAGCAGCGGTAGGGGGATAAGCAATCAGCCCCAGCATTTT.

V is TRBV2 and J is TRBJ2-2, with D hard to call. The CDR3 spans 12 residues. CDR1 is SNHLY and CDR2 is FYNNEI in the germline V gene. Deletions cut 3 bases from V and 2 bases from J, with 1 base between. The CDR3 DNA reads TGTGCCAGCAGTGATAACACCGGGGAGCTGTTTTTT. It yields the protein CASSDNTGELFF.

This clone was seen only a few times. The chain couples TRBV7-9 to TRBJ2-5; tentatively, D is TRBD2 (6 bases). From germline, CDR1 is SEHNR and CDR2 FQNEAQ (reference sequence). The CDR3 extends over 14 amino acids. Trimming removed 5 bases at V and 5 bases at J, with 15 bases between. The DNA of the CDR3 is TGTGCCAGCAGCGTGGGACTGGGGGTGGAGACCCAGTACTTC. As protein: CASSVGLGVETQYF. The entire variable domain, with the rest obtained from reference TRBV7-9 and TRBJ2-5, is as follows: DTGVSQNPRHKITKRGQNVTFRCDPISEHNRLYWYRQTLGQGPEFLTYFQNEAQLEKSRLLSDRFSAERPKGSFSTLEIQRTEQGDSAMYLCASSVGLGVETQYFGPGTRLLVL.

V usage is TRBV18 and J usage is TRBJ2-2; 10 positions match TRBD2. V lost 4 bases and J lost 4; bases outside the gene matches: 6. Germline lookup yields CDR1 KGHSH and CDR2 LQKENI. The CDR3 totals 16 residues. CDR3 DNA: TGTGCCAGCTCACAACTAGCGGGAAGGATCACCGGGGAGCTGTTTTTT. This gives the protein CASSQLAGRITGELFF.

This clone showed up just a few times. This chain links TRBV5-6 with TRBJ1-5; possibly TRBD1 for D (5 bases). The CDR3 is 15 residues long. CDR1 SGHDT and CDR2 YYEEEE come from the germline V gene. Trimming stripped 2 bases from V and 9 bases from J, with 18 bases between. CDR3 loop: CASSFGGAGAGPQHF. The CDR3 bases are TGTGCCAGCAGCTTTGGAGGGGCCGGCGCGGGGCCCCAGCATTTT.

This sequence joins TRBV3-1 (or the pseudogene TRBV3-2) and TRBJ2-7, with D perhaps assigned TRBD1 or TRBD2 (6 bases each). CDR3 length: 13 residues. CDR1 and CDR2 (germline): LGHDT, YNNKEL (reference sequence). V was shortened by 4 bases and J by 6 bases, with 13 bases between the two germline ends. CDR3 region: CASSPRGGGEQYF. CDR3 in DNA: TGTGCCAGCAGCCCTCGAGGGGGAGGCGAGCAGTACTTC.

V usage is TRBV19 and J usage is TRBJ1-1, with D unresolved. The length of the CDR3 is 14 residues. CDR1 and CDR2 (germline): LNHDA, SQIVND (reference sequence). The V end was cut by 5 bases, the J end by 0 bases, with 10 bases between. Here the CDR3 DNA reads TGTGCCAGTAGTCCCACGGGGATGAACACTGAAGCTTTCTTT. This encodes CASSPTGMNTEAFF. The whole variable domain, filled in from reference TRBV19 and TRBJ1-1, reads DGGITQSPKYLFRKEGQNVTLSCEQNLNHDAMYWYRQDPGQGLRLIYYSQIVNDFQKGDIAEGYSVSREKKESFPLTVTSAQKNPTAFYLCASSPTGMNTEAFFGQGTRLTVV.